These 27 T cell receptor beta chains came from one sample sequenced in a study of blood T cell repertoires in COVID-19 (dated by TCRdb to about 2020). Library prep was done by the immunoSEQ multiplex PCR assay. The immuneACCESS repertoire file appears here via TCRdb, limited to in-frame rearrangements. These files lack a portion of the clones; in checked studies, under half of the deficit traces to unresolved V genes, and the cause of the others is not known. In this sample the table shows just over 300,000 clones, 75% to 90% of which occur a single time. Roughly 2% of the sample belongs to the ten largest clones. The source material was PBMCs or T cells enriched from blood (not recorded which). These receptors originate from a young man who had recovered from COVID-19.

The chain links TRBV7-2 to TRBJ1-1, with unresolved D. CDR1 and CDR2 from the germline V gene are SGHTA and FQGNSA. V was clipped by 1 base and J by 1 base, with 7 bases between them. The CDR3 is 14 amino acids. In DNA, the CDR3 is TGTGCCAGCAGCTTAGATCCCAAGAACACTGAAGCTTTCTTT. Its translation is CASSLDPKNTEAFF.

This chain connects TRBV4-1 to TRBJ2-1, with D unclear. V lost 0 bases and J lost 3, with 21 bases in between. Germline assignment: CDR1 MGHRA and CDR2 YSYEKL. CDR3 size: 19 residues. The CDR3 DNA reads TGCGCCAGCAGCCAAGATACCGCCTTGACAAGATTCCTCTACAATGAGCAGTTCTTC. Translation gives CASSQDTALTRFLYNEQFF.

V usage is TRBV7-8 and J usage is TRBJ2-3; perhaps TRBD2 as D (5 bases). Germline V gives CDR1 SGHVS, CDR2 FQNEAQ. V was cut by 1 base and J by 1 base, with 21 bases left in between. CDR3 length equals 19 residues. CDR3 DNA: TGTGCCAGCAGCTTAGGCTCGGCGGGCCCAAGGGTACGCACAGATACGCAGTATTTT. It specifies CASSLGSAGPRVRTDTQYF. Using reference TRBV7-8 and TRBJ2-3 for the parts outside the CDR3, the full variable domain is GAGVSQSPRYKVAKRGQDVALRCDPISGHVSLFWYQQALGQGPEFLTYFQNEAQLDKSGLPSDRFFAERPEGSVSTLKIQRTQQEDSAVYLCASSLGSAGPRVRTDTQYFGPGTRLTVL.

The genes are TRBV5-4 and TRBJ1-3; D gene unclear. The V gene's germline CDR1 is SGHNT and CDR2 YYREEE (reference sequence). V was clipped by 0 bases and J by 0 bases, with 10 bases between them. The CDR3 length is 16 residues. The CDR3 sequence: CASSLENSLSGNTIYF. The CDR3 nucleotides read TGTGCCAGCAGCTTGGAGAACAGTCTCTCTGGAAACACCATATATTTT.

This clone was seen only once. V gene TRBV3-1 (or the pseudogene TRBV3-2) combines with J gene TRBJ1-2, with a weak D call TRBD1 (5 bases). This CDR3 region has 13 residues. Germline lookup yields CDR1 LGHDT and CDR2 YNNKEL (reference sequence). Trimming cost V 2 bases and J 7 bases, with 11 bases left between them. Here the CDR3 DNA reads TGTGCCAGCAGCCAACAGGGTAGCGGTGGCTACACCTTC. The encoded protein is CASSQQGSGGYTF.

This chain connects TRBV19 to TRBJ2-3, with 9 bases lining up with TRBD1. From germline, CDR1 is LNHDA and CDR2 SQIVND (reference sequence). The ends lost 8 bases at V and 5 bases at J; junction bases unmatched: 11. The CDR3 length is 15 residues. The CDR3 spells CASSPGQGGIDTQYF. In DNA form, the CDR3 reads TGTGCCAGTTCCCCGGGACAGGGTGGTATAGATACGCAGTATTTT.

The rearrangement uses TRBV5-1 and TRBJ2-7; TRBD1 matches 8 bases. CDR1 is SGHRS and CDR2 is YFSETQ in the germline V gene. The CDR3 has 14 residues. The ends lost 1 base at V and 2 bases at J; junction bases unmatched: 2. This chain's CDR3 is CASSLQGATYEQYF. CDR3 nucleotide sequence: TGCGCCAGCAGCTTGCAGGGGGCTACCTACGAGCAGTACTTC.

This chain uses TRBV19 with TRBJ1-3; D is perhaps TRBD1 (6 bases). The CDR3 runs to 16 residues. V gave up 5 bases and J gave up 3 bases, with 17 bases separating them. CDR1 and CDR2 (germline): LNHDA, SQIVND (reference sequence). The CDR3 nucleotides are TGTGCCAGTAGTGTCGCGCGGGGGGCTGTTGGAAACACCATATATTTT. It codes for CASSVARGAVGNTIYF.

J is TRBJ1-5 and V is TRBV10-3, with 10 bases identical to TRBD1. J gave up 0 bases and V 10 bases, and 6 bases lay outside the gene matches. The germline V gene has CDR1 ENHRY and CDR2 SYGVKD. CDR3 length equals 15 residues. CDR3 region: CASGQGVNSNQPQHF. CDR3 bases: TGTGCCAGTGGACAGGGGGTCAATAGCAATCAGCCCCAGCATTTT.

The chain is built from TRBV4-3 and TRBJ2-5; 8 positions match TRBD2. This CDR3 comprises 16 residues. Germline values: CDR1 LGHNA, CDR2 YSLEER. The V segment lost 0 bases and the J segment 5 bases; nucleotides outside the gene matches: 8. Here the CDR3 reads CASSQDGRGGSETQYF. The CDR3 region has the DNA TGCGCCAGCAGCCAAGATGGCCGGGGGGGCTCCGAGACCCAGTACTTC.

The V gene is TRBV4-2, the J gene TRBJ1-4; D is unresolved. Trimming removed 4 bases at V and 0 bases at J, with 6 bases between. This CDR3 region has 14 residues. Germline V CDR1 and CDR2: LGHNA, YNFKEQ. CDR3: CASSPLTTNEKLFF. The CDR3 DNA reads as TGTGCCAGCAGCCCACTGACAACTAATGAAAAACTGTTTTTT.

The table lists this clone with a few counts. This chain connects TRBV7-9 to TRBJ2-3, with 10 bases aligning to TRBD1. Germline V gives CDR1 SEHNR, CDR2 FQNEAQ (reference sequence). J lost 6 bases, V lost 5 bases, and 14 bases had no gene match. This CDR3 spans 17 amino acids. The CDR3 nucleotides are TGTGCCAGCAGCCGCCGGGGACAGGGGCCTTCCCGGGATACGCAGTATTTT. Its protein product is CASSRRGQGPSRDTQYF.

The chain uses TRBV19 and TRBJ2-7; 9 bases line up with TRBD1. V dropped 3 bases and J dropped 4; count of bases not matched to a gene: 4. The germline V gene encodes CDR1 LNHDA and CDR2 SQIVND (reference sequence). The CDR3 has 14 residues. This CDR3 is CASSIRDRAYEQYF. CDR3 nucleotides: TGTGCCAGTAGTATCCGGGACAGGGCGTACGAGCAGTACTTC.

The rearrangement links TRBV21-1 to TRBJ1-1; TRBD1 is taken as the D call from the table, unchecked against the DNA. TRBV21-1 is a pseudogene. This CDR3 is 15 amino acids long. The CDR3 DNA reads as TGTGCCAGCAGCAAAATAAAAGGGGGCAACACTGAAGCTTTCTTT. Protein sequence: CASSKIKGGNTEAFF.

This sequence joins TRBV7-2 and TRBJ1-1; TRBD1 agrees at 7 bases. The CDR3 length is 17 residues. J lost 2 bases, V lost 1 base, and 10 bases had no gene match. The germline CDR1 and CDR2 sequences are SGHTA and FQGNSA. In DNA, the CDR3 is TGTGCCAGCAGCTTAGGGGTAGGAGGGACAGTAAACACTGAAGCTTTCTTT. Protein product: CASSLGVGGTVNTEAFF.

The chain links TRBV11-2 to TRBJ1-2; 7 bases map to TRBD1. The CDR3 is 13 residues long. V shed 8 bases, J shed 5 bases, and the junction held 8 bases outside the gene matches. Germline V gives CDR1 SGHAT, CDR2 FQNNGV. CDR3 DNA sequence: TGTGCCAGCTCCACAGGGGTTTCATATGGCTACACCTTC. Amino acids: CASSTGVSYGYTF.

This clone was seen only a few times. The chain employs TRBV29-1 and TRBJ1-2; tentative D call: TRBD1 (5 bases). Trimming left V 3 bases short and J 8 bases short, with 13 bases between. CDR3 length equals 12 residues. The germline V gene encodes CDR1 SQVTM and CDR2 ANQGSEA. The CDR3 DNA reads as TGCAGCGTTGAGAGTCAGGGTGACGGCTACACCTTC. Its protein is CSVESQGDGYTF.

CDR3 region: CASSPGQGAEKLFF. CDR3 nucleotides: TGTGCCAGCAGCCCCGGACAGGGAGCTGAAAAACTGTTTTTT. The chain links TRBV6-5 to TRBJ1-4; the match to TRBD1 covers 8 bases. V was pared by 6 bases and J by 7 bases, with 7 bases of the junction left unmatched. Germline CDR1 is MNHEY and CDR2 is SVGAGI. This CDR3 has 14 residues.

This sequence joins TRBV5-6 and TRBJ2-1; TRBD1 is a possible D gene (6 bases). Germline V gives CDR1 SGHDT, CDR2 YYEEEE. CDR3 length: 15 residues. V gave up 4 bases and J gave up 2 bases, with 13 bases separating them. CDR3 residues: CASSEDRLAYNEQFF. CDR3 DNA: TGTGCCAGCAGCGAGGACAGATTGGCCTACAATGAGCAGTTCTTC.

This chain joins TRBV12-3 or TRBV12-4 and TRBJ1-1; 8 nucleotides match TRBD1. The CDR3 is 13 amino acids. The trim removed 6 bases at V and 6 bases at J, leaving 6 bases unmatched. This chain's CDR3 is CASRQTGGAEAFF. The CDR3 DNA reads TGTGCCAGCAGACAAACAGGGGGGGCTGAAGCTTTCTTT.

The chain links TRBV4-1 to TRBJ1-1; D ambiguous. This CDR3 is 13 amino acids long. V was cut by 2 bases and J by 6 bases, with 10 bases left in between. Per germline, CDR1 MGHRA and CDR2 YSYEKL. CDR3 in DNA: TGCGCCAGCAGCCAACTTAACGGGGCTGAAGCTTTCTTT. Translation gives CASSQLNGAEAFF.

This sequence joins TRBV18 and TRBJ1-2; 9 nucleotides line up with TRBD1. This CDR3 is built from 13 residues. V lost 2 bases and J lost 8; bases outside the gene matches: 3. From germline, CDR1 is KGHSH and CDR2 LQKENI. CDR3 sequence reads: CASSPRDRDGYTF. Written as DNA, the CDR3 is TGTGCCAGCTCACCAAGGGACAGGGACGGCTACACCTTC.

CDR3 bases: TGTGCCAGCAGCAAAGAGAGCGGACCGGCGAAACAGCCCCAGCATTTT. Translation: CASSKESGPAKQPQHF. The chain links TRBV21-1 to TRBJ1-5. TRBV21-1 is termed a pseudogene. CDR3 size: 16 residues.

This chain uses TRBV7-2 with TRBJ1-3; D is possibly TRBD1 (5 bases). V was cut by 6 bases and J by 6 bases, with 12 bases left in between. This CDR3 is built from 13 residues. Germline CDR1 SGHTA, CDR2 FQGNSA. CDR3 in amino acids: CASSPGLSNTIYF. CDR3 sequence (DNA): TGTGCCAGCAGTCCGGGACTTTCAAACACCATATATTTT.

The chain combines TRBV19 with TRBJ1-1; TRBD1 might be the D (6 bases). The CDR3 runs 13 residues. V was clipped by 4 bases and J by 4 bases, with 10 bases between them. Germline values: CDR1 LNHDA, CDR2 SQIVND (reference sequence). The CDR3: CASSREGGTEAFF. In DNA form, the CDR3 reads TGTGCCAGTAGTAGGGAGGGGGGCACTGAAGCTTTCTTT. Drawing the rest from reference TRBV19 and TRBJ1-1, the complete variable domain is DGGITQSPKYLFRKEGQNVTLSCEQNLNHDAMYWYRQDPGQGLRLIYYSQIVNDFQKGDIAEGYSVSREKKESFPLTVTSAQKNPTAFYLCASSREGGTEAFFGQGTRLTVV.

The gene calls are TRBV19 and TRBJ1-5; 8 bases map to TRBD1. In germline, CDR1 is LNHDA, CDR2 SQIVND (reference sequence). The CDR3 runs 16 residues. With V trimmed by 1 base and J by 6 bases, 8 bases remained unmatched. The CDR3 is CASSIGPDRVVQPQHF. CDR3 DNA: TGTGCCAGTAGTATAGGCCCGGACAGGGTGGTTCAGCCCCAGCATTTT.

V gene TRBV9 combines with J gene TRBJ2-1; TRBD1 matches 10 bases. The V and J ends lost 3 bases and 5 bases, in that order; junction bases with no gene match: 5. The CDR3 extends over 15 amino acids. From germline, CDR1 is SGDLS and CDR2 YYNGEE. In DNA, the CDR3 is TGTGCCAGCAGCGCGGGACAGGGGCGAAACAATGAGCAGTTCTTC. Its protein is CASSAGQGRNNEQFF.